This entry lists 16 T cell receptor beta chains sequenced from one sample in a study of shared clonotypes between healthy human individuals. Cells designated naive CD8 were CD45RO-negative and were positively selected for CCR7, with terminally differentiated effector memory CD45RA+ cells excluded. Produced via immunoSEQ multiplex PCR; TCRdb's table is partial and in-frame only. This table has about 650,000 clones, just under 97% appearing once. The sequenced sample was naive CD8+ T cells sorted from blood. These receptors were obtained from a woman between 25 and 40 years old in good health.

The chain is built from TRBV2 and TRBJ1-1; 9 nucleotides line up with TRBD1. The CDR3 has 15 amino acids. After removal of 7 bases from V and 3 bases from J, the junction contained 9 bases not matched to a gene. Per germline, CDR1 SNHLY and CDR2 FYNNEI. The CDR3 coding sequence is TGTGCCAGCACGTTGAACAGGGGGCAGTACACTGAAGCTTTCTTT. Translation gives CASTLNRGQYTEAFF.

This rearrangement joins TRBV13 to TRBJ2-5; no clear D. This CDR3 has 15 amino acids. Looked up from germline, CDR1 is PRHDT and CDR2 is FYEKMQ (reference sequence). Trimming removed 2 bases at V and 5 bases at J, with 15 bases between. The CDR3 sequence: CASSLRSSGSETQYF. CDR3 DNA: TGTGCCAGCAGCTTAAGATCGTCTGGGTCGGAGACCCAGTACTTC.

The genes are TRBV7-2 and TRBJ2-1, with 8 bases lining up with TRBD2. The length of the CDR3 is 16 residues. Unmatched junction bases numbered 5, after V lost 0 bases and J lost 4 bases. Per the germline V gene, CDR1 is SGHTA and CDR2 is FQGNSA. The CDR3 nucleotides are TGTGCCAGCAGCTTAGCCCCTGCGGGAGGATACAATGAGCAGTTCTTC. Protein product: CASSLAPAGGYNEQFF.

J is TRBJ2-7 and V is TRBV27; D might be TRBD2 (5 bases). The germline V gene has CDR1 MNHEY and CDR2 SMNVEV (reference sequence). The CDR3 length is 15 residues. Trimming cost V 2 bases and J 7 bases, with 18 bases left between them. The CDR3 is CASSLLLGRRDEQYF. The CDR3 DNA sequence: TGTGCCAGCAGTTTACTCCTGGGGAGACGGGATGAGCAGTACTTC.

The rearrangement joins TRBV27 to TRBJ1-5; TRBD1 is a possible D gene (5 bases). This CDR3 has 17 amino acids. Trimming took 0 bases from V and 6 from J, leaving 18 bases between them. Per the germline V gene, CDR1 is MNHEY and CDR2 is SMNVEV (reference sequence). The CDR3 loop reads CASSLSGYGQGVQPQHF. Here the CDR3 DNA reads TGTGCCAGCAGTTTATCAGGGTATGGGCAGGGCGTTCAGCCCCAGCATTTT.

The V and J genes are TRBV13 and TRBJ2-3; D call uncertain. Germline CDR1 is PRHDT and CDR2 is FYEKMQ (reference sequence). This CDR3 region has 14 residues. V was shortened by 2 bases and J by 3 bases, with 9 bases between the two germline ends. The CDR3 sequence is CASSLNGRTDTQYF. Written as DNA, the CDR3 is TGTGCCAGCAGCTTAAATGGTCGGACAGATACGCAGTATTTT.

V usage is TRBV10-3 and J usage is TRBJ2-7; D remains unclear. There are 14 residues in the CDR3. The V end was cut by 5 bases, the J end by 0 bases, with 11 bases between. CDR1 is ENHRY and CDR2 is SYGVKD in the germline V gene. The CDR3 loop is CAISYGLSSYEQYF. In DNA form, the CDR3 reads TGTGCCATCAGTTACGGTCTCAGCTCCTACGAGCAGTACTTC.

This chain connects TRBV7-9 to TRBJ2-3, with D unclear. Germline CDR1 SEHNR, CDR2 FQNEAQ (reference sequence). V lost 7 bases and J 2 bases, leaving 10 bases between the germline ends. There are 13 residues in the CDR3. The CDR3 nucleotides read TGTGCCAGCACTGCGGAAAACACAGATACGCAGTATTTT. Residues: CASTAENTDTQYF.

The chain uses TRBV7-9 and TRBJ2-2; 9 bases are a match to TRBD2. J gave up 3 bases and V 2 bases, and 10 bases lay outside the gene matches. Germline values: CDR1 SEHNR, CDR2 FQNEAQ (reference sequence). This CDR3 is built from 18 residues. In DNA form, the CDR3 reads TGTGCCAGCAGCTTAATGCCGCTAGCGGGACGGGACACCGGGGAGCTGTTTTTT. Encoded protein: CASSLMPLAGRDTGELFF.

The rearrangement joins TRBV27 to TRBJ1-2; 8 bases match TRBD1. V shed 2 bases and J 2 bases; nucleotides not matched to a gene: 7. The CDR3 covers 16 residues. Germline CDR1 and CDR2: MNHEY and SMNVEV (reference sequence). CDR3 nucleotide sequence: TGTGCCAGCAGTTTAATGGGGACAGGAGGGAACTATGGCTACACCTTC. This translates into CASSLMGTGGNYGYTF.

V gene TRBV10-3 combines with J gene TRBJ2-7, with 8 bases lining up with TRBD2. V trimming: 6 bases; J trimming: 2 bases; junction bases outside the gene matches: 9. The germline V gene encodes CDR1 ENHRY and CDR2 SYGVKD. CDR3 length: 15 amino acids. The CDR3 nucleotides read TGTGCCATCAGCTCCTCCGGGGGGGAGGCCTACGAGCAGTACTTC. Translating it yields CAISSSGGEAYEQYF.

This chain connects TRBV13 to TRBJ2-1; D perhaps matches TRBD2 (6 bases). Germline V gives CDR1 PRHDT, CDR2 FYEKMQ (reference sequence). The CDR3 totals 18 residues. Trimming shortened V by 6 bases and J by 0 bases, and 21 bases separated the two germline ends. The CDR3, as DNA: TGTGCCAGCAGAAGGGGTAGCGGACATTTAAGCTCCTACAATGAGCAGTTCTTC. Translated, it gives CASRRGSGHLSSYNEQFF.

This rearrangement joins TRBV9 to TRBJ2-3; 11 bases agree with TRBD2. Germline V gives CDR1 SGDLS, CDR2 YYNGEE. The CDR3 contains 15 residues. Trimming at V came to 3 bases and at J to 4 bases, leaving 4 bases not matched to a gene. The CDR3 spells CASSGSGRGADTQYF. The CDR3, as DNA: TGTGCCAGCAGCGGTAGCGGGAGGGGGGCAGATACGCAGTATTTT.

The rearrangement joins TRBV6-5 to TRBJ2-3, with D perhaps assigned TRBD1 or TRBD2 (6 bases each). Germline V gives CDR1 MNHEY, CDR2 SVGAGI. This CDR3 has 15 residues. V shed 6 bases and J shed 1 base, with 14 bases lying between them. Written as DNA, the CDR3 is TGTGCCAGCAGCGCGTCAGGGGAGGGCACAGATACGCAGTATTTT. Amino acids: CASSASGEGTDTQYF.

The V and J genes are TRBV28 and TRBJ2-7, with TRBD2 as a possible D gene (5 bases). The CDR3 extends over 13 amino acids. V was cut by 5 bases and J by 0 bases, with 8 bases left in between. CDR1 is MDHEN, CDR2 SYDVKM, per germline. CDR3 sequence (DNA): TGTGCCAGCAGTGAGGGCCTCTCCTACGAGCAGTACTTC. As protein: CASSEGLSYEQYF.

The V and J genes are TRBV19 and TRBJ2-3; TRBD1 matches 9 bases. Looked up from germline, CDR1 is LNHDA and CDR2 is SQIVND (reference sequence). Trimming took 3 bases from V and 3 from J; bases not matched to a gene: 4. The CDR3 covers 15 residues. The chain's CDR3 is CASSIWGQGTDTQYF. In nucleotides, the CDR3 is TGTGCCAGTAGTATTTGGGGACAGGGAACAGATACGCAGTATTTT.